These 5 T cell receptor beta chains came from one sample sequenced in a study of blood T cell repertoires in COVID-19. Libraries were prepared by immunoSEQ multiplex PCR; TCRdb keeps only in-frame clonotypes and omits some of them. The sample has 60,000 to 65,000 clones; approximately 86% are singletons. The sequencing input was peripheral blood. The receptors here all came from a man over 45 with active COVID-19.

The V and J genes are TRBV6-5 and TRBJ1-1; no clear D gene. V lost 6 bases to trimming and J lost 10 bases, with 21 bases between them. The CDR3 has 14 amino acids. Germline V gene sequence: CDR1 MNHEY, CDR2 SVGAGI. CDR3 DNA sequence: TGTGCCAGCAGCTTAACCACGGTGACAAAAACAGCTTTCTTT. Translating gives CASSLTTVTKTAFF.

The genes are TRBV5-1 and TRBJ2-2; perhaps TRBD1 as D (5 bases). The germline V gene encodes CDR1 SGHRS and CDR2 YFSETQ. CDR3 length: 15 amino acids. V was cut by 4 bases and J by 6 bases, with 16 bases left in between. The CDR3 is CASSLSQGEAGELFF. The CDR3 region has the DNA TGCGCCAGCAGCCTTTCCCAGGGTGAAGCCGGGGAGCTGTTTTTT.

The chain employs TRBV19 and TRBJ2-3, with D maybe TRBD1 (6 bases). There are 15 residues in the CDR3. The V end lost 10 bases, the J end lost 0 bases, and 17 bases lay between the germline ends. Germline V gene lookup returns CDR1 LNHDA and CDR2 SQIVND (reference sequence). The chain's CDR3 is CATTQDRTSTDTQYF. As DNA, the CDR3 is TGTGCCACAACCCAAGACAGGACTAGCACAGATACGCAGTATTTT.

The gene calls are TRBV3-1 (or the pseudogene TRBV3-2) and TRBJ1-2; the D gene is possibly TRBD1 (6 bases). From germline, CDR1 is LGHDT and CDR2 YNNKEL (reference sequence). The germline V and J ends were trimmed by 0 bases and 9 bases, with 14 bases remaining between them. This CDR3 has 14 amino acids. The CDR3 sequence: CASSQDTSGTRYTF. In DNA, the CDR3 is TGTGCCAGCAGCCAAGATACGTCCGGGACACGCTACACCTTC.

The chain links TRBV6-6 to TRBJ1-2; the match to TRBD1 covers 10 bases. CDR1 is MNHNY, CDR2 SVGAGI, per germline (reference sequence). The CDR3 length is 16 residues. V was pared by 6 bases and J by 5 bases, with 12 bases of the junction left unmatched. The CDR3 DNA is TGTGCCAGCAGATTCGACAGGGGGCGATTCGGTTATGGCTACACCTTC. It yields the protein CASRFDRGRFGYGYTF.